These 11 T cell receptor beta chains were all obtained from the same sample, sequenced in a study of read filtering for tumor transcriptome and immune sequencing. From approximately 430 ng of RNA, a library with molecular barcoded alpha/delta and beta/gamma adaptors was made. TCRdb re-called the reads with MiXCR, one entry per CDR3 protein. The sample lists approximately 140,000 distinct CDR3 sequences, less than 15% seen once, with around 8.2% in the top ten. What was sequenced was a population of CD138-negative cells sorted from bone marrow. The origin of the receptors is a donor at least 40 years old with multiple myeloma.

With respect to this clonotype: With a much larger clone just one base away, this may be a read error. The chain joins TRBV27 to TRBJ2-1, with 8 bases lining up with TRBD1. Germline loops: CDR1 MNHEY, CDR2 SMNVEV (reference sequence). V gave up 3 bases and J gave up 10 bases; unmatched junction bases: 8. The CDR3 is made up of 14 amino acids. The CDR3 reads CASSFSPGGPEQFF. The CDR3 DNA sequence: TGTGCCAGCAGTTTCAGCCCAGGGGGCCCGGAGCAGTTCTTC.

About this clonotype: The junction does not match germline at one end; this may be a read error. The chain combines TRBV28 with TRBJ2-1; the match to TRBD2 covers 7 bases. CDR3 size: 14 residues. Germline-derived CDR1 and CDR2 are MDHEN and SYDVKM. CDR3 DNA sequence: TGTGCCAGCAGGCGGGAGCGGTTAGGGAATGAGAAGTTCTTC. Its translation is CASRRERLGNEKFF.

This clonotype was recorded at least ten times. This chain connects TRBV20-1 to TRBJ2-7; 7 bases agree with TRBD2. Germline CDR1 is DFQATT and CDR2 is SNEGSKA (reference sequence). The junction had 9 bases not matched to a gene; V was cut back by 3 bases and J by 4 bases. The CDR3 runs 14 residues. The CDR3 sequence is CSASTAGDRYEQYF. The CDR3 nucleotides are TGCAGTGCTAGTACTGCGGGAGATAGGTACGAGCAGTACTTC.

At least ten counts were recorded for this clonotype. This rearrangement joins TRBV9 to TRBJ1-5; D remains unclear. This CDR3 has 17 amino acids. Trimming took off 4 bases at V and 1 base at J, with 18 bases between the two ends. CDR1 is SGDLS and CDR2 is YYNGEE in the germline V gene. The CDR3 DNA sequence: TGTGCCAGCAGCCTAGAAGGCCCGGTAACAAGCAATCAGCCCCAGCATTTT. Translation: CASSLEGPVTSNQPQHF. The variable domain in full, completed from reference TRBV9 and TRBJ1-5, reads DSGVTQTPKHLITATGQRVTLRCSPRSGDLSVYWYQQSLDQGLQFLIQYYNGEERAKGNILERFSAQQFPDLHSELNLSSLELGDSALYFCASSLEGPVTSNQPQHFGDGTRLSIL.

A word on this clonotype: No conserved phenylalanine or tryptophan ends this CDR3, so it is likely a read error. The chain uses TRBV7-2 and TRBJ2-3; a weak D match, TRBD1 (6 bases). This CDR3 has 15 residues. Germline V gives CDR1 SGHTA, CDR2 FQGNSA. Trimming pared 1 base from V and 1 base from J, leaving 9 bases between. CDR3 sequence: CASSLGQARTDTQYL. As DNA, the CDR3 is TGTGCCAGCAGCTTAGGACAGGCCCGCACAGATACGCAGTATCTT.

At least ten counts were recorded for this clonotype. At one boundary the junction diverges from the germline segment, which might be a read error. This chain joins TRBV4-1 and TRBJ2-1; D is undetermined. This CDR3 comprises 15 residues. Germline values: CDR1 MGHRA, CDR2 YSYEKL. The CDR3 coding sequence is TGTGCCAGCAGCCAAGATGGGCTACCGTTGGATGAGCAGTTCTTC. This encodes CASSQDGLPLDEQFF.

Notes on this clonotype: This sequence is one base from a far larger clone and is likely a read error. J is TRBJ2-1 and V is TRBV7-2, with D perhaps being TRBD1 or TRBD2 (7 bases each). V was trimmed by 3 bases and J by 8 bases, leaving 17 bases between them. Germline CDR1 SGHTA, CDR2 FQGNSA. The CDR3 consists of 15 residues. The CDR3 DNA sequence: TGTGCCAGCAGCTTTTCACACAGGGGAGGGGATGAGCAGTTCTTC. Protein sequence: CASSFSHRGGDEQFF.

This clonotype was detected many times. This chain uses TRBV4-1 with TRBJ1-4; D is possibly TRBD1 (6 bases). The CDR3 loop spans 17 amino acids. V dropped 0 bases and J dropped 3 bases, with 14 bases sitting between them. Looked up from germline, CDR1 is MGHRA and CDR2 is YSYEKL. CDR3 nucleotides: TGCGCCAGCAGCCAAGAAGGCAGTCGGGGGCCTAATGAAAAACTGTTTTTT. Translated, it gives CASSQEGSRGPNEKLFF.

This clonotype has ten or more counts. The CDR3 is CASSSPQGLNSPLHF. Written as DNA, the CDR3 is TGTGCCAGCAGCAGCCCTCAGGGACTTAATTCACCCCTCCACTTT. The chain is built from TRBV27 and TRBJ1-6; a weak D match, TRBD1 (5 bases). V was clipped by 6 bases and J by 6 bases, with 15 bases between them. This CDR3 region has 15 residues. Germline V gene lookup returns CDR1 MNHEY and CDR2 SMNVEV (reference sequence).

This clonotype was counted many times. This chain links TRBV29-1 with TRBJ1-5; no firm D call. Germline values: CDR1 SQVTM, CDR2 ANQGSEA. Trimming shortened V by 4 bases and J by 6 bases, and 10 bases separated the two germline ends. The CDR3 consists of 12 residues. The CDR3, as DNA: TGCAGCGTTGTAGCTCCGGGTCAGCCCCAGCATTTT. Translated: CSVVAPGQPQHF.

In regard to this clonotype: A much more abundant neighbour one base away suggests this may be a read error. The rearrangement uses TRBV12-3 or TRBV12-4 and TRBJ2-3; D unclear. CDR3 size: 11 residues. V was pared by 5 bases and J by 4 bases, with 4 bases between. The CDR3 coding sequence is TGTGCCAGCAGTCCCTCAGATACGCAGTATTTT. Translating it yields CASSPSDTQYF.